This is a list of T cell receptor beta chains from one sample in a study of T cells after posttransplantation cyclophosphamide. Clones were read by immunoSEQ multiplex PCR, and TCRdb kept only the in-frame ones, dropping some. The data show roughly 18,000 clones, approximately 87% seen once. The sample comprised memory CD4+ T cells sorted from blood. Receptors were obtained from a man under 40 in good health and a related stem cell transplant donor. CDR3s include the opening cysteine and the closing phenylalanine or tryptophan. A D gene is named only where the DNA matches it firmly. The size of a clone is reported for some rows only, either as once, few or many, or as a class for expanded clones.

J gene: TRBJ1-5; V gene: TRBV7-9; D gene: TRBD1; clone size: .; CDR3 protein: CASSYGQGQPQHF; CDR3 DNA: TGTGCCAGCAGCTACGGACAGGGGCAGCCCCAGCATTTT
J gene: TRBJ2-7; V gene: TRBV5-1; D gene: .; clone size: .; CDR3 protein: CASADTTYEQYF; CDR3 DNA: TGCGCCAGCGCGGACACCACCTACGAGCAGTACTTC
J gene: TRBJ2-7; V gene: TRBV9; D gene: TRBD1; clone size: .; CDR3 protein: CASSIGQGTAYEQYF; CDR3 DNA: TGTGCCAGCAGCATCGGACAGGGGACGGCCTACGAGCAATACTTC
J gene: TRBJ2-2; V gene: TRBV19; D gene: .; clone size: .; CDR3 protein: CASSIAGVTNTGELFF; CDR3 DNA: TGTGCCAGTAGTATAGCGGGGGTGACGAACACCGGGGAGCTGTTTTTT
J gene: TRBJ2-3; V gene: TRBV5-4; D gene: .; clone size: .; CDR3 protein: CASRDRSSTDTQYF; CDR3 DNA: TGTGCCAGCAGGGACAGATCTAGCACAGATACGCAGTATTTT
J gene: TRBJ2-7; V gene: TRBV11-2; D gene: TRBD2; clone size: few; CDR3 protein: CASSLVLAASYEQYF; CDR3 DNA: TGTGCCAGCAGCTTAGTGCTAGCGGCCTCCTACGAGCAGTACTTC
J gene: TRBJ2-1; V gene: TRBV18; D gene: .; clone size: .; CDR3 protein: CASSPPYQRNEQFF; CDR3 DNA: TGTGCCAGCTCACCACCTTACCAGAGGAATGAGCAGTTCTTC
J gene: TRBJ1-2; V gene: TRBV6-1; D gene: TRBD1; clone size: .; CDR3 protein: CASSERVGQGATQKTFYGYTF; CDR3 DNA: TGTGCCAGCAGTGAAAGGGTCGGGCAGGGGGCCACCCAGAAGACATTCTATGGCTACACCTTC
J gene: TRBJ1-2; V gene: TRBV6-1; D gene: TRBD1; clone size: .; CDR3 protein: CASTSGTGGRGYTF; CDR3 DNA: TGTGCCAGCACCAGCGGGACAGGGGGCCGAGGCTACACCTTC
J gene: TRBJ2-1; V gene: TRBV6-5; D gene: TRBD1; clone size: .; CDR3 protein: CASSYSTGGGNEQFF; CDR3 DNA: TGTGCCAGCAGTTACTCAACAGGGGGTGGCAATGAGCAGTTCTTC
J gene: TRBJ2-7; V gene: TRBV9; D gene: TRBD1; clone size: .; CDR3 protein: CASSVESQGAREQYF; CDR3 DNA: TGTGCCAGCAGCGTAGAGTCGCAGGGGGCTAGGGAGCAGTACTTC
J gene: TRBJ2-1; V gene: TRBV5-6; D gene: .; clone size: .; CDR3 protein: CASSFQGWNEQFF; CDR3 DNA: TGTGCCAGCAGCTTCCAGGGTTGGAATGAGCAGTTCTTC
J gene: TRBJ1-2; V gene: TRBV5-1; D gene: TRBD1; clone size: .; CDR3 protein: CASSEAGTANYGYTF; CDR3 DNA: TGCGCCAGCAGCGAAGCCGGGACAGCTAACTATGGCTACACCTTC
J gene: TRBJ1-4; V gene: TRBV5-1; D gene: TRBD1; clone size: .; CDR3 protein: CASSKKKGQGADEKLFF; CDR3 DNA: TGCGCCAGCAGCAAGAAAAAAGGACAGGGGGCTGATGAAAAACTGTTTTTT
J gene: TRBJ1-6; V gene: TRBV5-1; D gene: .; clone size: .; CDR3 protein: CASSLQGPPLHF; CDR3 DNA: TGCGCCAGCAGCTTGCAGGGCCCACCCCTCCACTTT